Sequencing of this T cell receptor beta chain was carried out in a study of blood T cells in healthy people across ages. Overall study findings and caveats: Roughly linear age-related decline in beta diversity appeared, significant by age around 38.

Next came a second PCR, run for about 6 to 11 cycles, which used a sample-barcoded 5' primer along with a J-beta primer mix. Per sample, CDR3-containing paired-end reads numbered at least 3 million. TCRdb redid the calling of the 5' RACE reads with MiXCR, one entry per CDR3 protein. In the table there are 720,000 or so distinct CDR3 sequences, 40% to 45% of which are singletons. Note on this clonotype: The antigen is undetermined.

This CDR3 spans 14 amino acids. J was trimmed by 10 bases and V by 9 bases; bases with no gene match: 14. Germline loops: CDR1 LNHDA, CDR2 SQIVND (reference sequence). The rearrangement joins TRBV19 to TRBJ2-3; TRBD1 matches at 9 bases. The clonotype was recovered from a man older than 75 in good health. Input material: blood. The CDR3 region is CASGPGQGGLPQYF. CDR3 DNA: TGTGCCAGCGGACCGGGACAGGGAGGGCTTCCGCAGTATTTT.